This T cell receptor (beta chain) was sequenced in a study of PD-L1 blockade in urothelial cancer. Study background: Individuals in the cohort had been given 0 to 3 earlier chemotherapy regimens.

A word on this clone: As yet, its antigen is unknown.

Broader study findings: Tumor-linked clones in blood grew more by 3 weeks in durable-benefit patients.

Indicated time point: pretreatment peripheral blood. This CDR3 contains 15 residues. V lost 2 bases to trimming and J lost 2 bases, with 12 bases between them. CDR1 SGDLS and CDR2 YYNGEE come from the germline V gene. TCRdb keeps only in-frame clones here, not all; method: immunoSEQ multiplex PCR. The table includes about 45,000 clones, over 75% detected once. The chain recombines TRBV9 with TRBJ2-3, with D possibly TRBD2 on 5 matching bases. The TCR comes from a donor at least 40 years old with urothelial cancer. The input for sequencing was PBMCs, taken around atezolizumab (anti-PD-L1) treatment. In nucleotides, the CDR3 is TGTGCCAGCAGCGTTAGCGCAAGCGTCACAGATACGCAGTATTTT. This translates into CASSVSASVTDTQYF.